Each of the 29 T cell receptor beta chains below was sequenced from the same sample in a study of T cell responses to AZD1222 COVID-19 vaccine. Data came from immunoSEQ multiplex PCR; TCRdb stores just in-frame clones and leaves some out. Of under 200,000 clones detected, about 89% appear once; the ten largest clones hold approximately 2%. Sequenced material: peripheral blood, taken on day 0 of AZD1222 vaccination. The source is an adult in good health.

The V and J genes are TRBV2 and TRBJ1-2; maybe TRBD1 (6 bases). V lost 6 bases and J lost 4, with 15 bases in between. This CDR3 comprises 14 residues. The germline V gene has CDR1 SNHLY and CDR2 FYNNEI. The DNA of the CDR3 is TGTGCCAGCAGCGACAGGCGGTCTTCCTATGGCTACACCTTC. Its translation: CASSDRRSSYGYTF.

The chain carries TRBV4-1 and TRBJ2-7; D remains ambiguous. From germline, CDR1 is MGHRA and CDR2 YSYEKL. This CDR3 has 15 residues. The ends were cut back, 1 base at V and 0 bases at J, with 10 bases in the middle. The CDR3 protein is CASSQVATYSYEQYF. As DNA, the CDR3 is TGCGCCAGCAGCCAAGTTGCCACTTACTCCTACGAGCAGTACTTC.

The chain combines TRBV19 with TRBJ2-1; possible D gene TRBD2, 6 bases. V lost 8 bases to trimming and J lost 0 bases, with 14 bases between them. Germline V gene data show CDR1 as LNHDA and CDR2 as SQIVND (reference sequence). The CDR3 covers 15 residues. CDR3 residues: CASAFSGSSYNEQFF. In nucleotides, the CDR3 is TGTGCCAGTGCCTTTAGCGGAAGCTCCTACAATGAGCAGTTCTTC.

The chain combines TRBV24-1 with TRBJ1-1; D is possibly TRBD1 (5 bases). This CDR3 is built from 12 residues. The V end lost 4 bases, the J end lost 8 bases, and 10 bases lay between the germline ends. Germline CDR1 reads KGHDR; CDR2 reads SFDVKD. The CDR3, as DNA: TGTGCCACCAGTGACCATCCAGGGGAAGCTTTCTTT. Protein sequence: CATSDHPGEAFF.

This clone showed up just once. The chain links TRBV5-6 to TRBJ1-1, with D possibly being TRBD1 (5 bases). CDR1 is SGHDT and CDR2 is YYEEEE in the germline V gene. There are 15 residues in the CDR3. Trimming removed 3 bases from V and 3 bases from J, with 15 bases in between. The CDR3 DNA reads as TGTGCCAGCAGCTCCCCAGGGATGCATTACACTGAAGCTTTCTTT. This sequence encodes CASSSPGMHYTEAFF.

J is TRBJ1-1 and V is TRBV30; 7 positions match TRBD1. Germline V CDR1 and CDR2: GTSNPN, SVGIG (reference sequence). The V gene end was trimmed by 2 bases and the J gene end by 6 bases; junction bases not matched to a gene: 15. The CDR3 sequence is 16 residues long. This CDR3 reads CAWSSLGTEGGPEAFF. As DNA, the CDR3 is TGTGCCTGGAGTTCTCTAGGGACAGAAGGGGGACCTGAAGCTTTCTTT.

This chain connects TRBV2 to TRBJ1-6, with a possible D match to TRBD1 (5 bases). Trimming cost V 8 bases and J 2 bases, with 19 bases left between them. There are 17 residues in the CDR3. Germline CDR1 reads SNHLY; CDR2 reads FYNNEI. The CDR3 DNA reads TGTGCCAGCGGCGGCAGGGAGGGAGGCACCTATAATTCACCCCTCCACTTT. This sequence encodes CASGGREGGTYNSPLHF.

J is TRBJ1-5 and V is TRBV15, with a possible D match to TRBD1 (5 bases). Germline CDR1 and CDR2: LNHNV and YYDKDF (reference sequence). This CDR3 contains 16 residues. V was clipped by 4 bases and J by 1 base, with 14 bases between them. CDR3 in amino acids: CATSMISGGSNQPQHF. The DNA for the CDR3 is TGTGCCACCAGCATGATCTCGGGGGGAAGCAATCAGCCCCAGCATTTT.

The chain has TRBV18 and TRBJ1-5, with D tentatively TRBD1 (5 bases). The germline V gene has CDR1 KGHSH and CDR2 LQKENI. CDR3 length: 15 residues. V lost 3 bases and J 3 bases, leaving 12 bases between the germline ends. The CDR3 DNA follows: TGTGCCAGCTCACCGGGCTTAGGGGTCAATCAGCCCCAGCATTTT. It yields the protein CASSPGLGVNQPQHF.

The chain joins TRBV10-2 to TRBJ2-3; 8 positions match TRBD2. This CDR3 has 14 amino acids. Unmatched junction bases numbered 6, after V lost 6 bases and J lost 4 bases. Germline V gives CDR1 WSHSY, CDR2 SAAADI. CDR3 protein: CASRAGGGPDTQYF. The CDR3, as DNA: TGCGCCAGCAGGGCGGGAGGTGGGCCAGATACGCAGTATTTT.

The J gene is TRBJ2-2, the V gene TRBV7-2; maybe TRBD1 (5 bases). Trimming took 5 bases from V and 3 from J, leaving 13 bases between them. This CDR3 has 15 amino acids. CDR1 is SGHTA, CDR2 FQGNSA, per germline. DNA for the CDR3: TGTGCCAGCAGCCATGGGGCGGCGGACACCGGGGAGCTGTTTTTT. Its protein product is CASSHGAADTGELFF.

CDR3 sequence reads: CASSLRQGARPGELFF. The CDR3 DNA follows: TGTGCCAGCAGCTTAAGGCAGGGGGCGCGACCCGGGGAGCTGTTTTTT. V and J are TRBV7-3 and TRBJ2-2; 8 bases are shared with TRBD1. Germline loops: CDR1 SGHTA, CDR2 FQGTGA. The CDR3 length is 16 residues. V dropped 1 base and J dropped 6; count of bases not matched to a gene: 7.

The CDR3 DNA reads TGTGCCAGTAGTATAGATCTCCTGAGGGCCGACTATGGCTACACCTTC. This encodes CASSIDLLRADYGYTF. The rearrangement uses TRBV19 and TRBJ1-2, with no clear D. Germline V gives CDR1 LNHDA, CDR2 SQIVND (reference sequence). V was shortened by 0 bases and J by 3 bases, with 14 bases between the two germline ends. This CDR3 contains 16 residues.

The chain has TRBV30 and TRBJ2-7; D is uncertain. The CDR3 is 14 residues long. Trimming took off 2 bases at V and 2 bases at J, with 13 bases between the two ends. Germline CDR1 and CDR2: GTSNPN and SVGIG (reference sequence). DNA for the CDR3: TGTGCCTGGAGTTTCCGCCCAACCCCCTACGAGCAGTACTTC. Translating gives CAWSFRPTPYEQYF. Supplemented by reference TRBV30 and TRBJ2-7, the full variable domain reads SQTIHQWPATLVQPVGSPLSLECTVEGTSNPNLYWYRQAAGRGLQLLFYSVGIGQISSEVPQNLSASRPQDRQFILSSKKLLLSDSGFYLCAWSFRPTPYEQYFGPGTRLTVT.

This clone was recorded only once. The chain has TRBV6-5 and TRBJ1-1; a possible D gene is TRBD1 (5 bases). CDR3 length equals 14 residues. Germline V CDR1 and CDR2: MNHEY, SVGAGI. V gave up 7 bases and J gave up 4 bases, with 16 bases separating them. The DNA for the CDR3 is TGTGCCAGCACCACTTCCGGCAGGGCCACTGAAGCTTTCTTT. This gives the protein CASTTSGRATEAFF.

This rearrangement joins TRBV6-5 to TRBJ1-5; TRBD1 is a possible D gene (5 bases). The CDR3 length is 12 residues. The V end was cut by 8 bases, the J end by 7 bases, with 12 bases between. Germline V gene lookup returns CDR1 MNHEY and CDR2 SVGAGI. This CDR3 reads CASRGGDQPQHF. The CDR3 DNA is TGTGCCAGCCGAGGCGGGGACCAGCCCCAGCATTTT.

The chain joins TRBV19 to TRBJ2-7; D is perhaps TRBD1 (5 bases). Germline CDR1 reads LNHDA; CDR2 reads SQIVND (reference sequence). V was pared by 3 bases and J by 2 bases, with 11 bases between. The CDR3 extends over 14 amino acids. Here the CDR3 DNA reads TGTGCCAGTAGTATCAGGGCAGGTACCTACGAGCAGTACTTC. This codes for CASSIRAGTYEQYF.

The gene calls are TRBV6-5 and TRBJ1-3; the D gene is possibly TRBD1 (5 bases). The germline V gene encodes CDR1 MNHEY and CDR2 SVGAGI. This CDR3 spans 11 amino acids. The DNA for the CDR3 is TGTGGTGGGGCCCCTGGAAACACCATATATTTT. This translates into CGGAPGNTIYF.

V and J are TRBV6-6 and TRBJ2-6; D is unresolved. This CDR3 is built from 15 residues. Germline CDR1 is MNHNY and CDR2 is SVGAGI (reference sequence). V was trimmed by 0 bases and J by 1 base, leaving 4 bases between them. For the CDR3, the DNA is TGTGCCAGCAGTTACTCGGATTCTGGGGCCAACGTCCTGACTTTC. This codes for CASSYSDSGANVLTF.

CDR3 DNA sequence: TGTGCCTTCTCACAGGGGAGGGACACTGAAGCTTTCTTT. Translating gives CAFSQGRDTEAFF. The rearrangement joins TRBV30 to TRBJ1-1, with TRBD1 matching over 7 bases. This CDR3 contains 13 residues. Per the germline V gene, CDR1 is GTSNPN and CDR2 is SVGIG (reference sequence). Unmatched junction bases numbered 8, after V lost 7 bases and J lost 3 bases.

The genes are TRBV25-1 and TRBJ1-5, with 7 bases identical to TRBD1. J was trimmed by 5 bases and V by 4 bases; bases with no gene match: 2. This CDR3 comprises 13 residues. CDR1 is MGHDK, CDR2 SYGVNS, per germline. The CDR3 region is CASSAGGDQPQHF. In DNA, the CDR3 is TGTGCCAGCAGTGCAGGGGGGGATCAGCCCCAGCATTTT.

The chain combines TRBV3-1 (or the pseudogene TRBV3-2) with TRBJ1-3, with D hard to call. V was cut by 4 bases and J by 0 bases, with 4 bases left in between. Germline lookup yields CDR1 LGHDT and CDR2 YNNKEL (reference sequence). This CDR3 has 13 residues. The CDR3 loop reads CASSRGSGNTIYF. The CDR3 bases are TGTGCCAGCAGCCGGGGCTCTGGAAACACCATATATTTT.

The chain is built from TRBV28 and TRBJ1-4; the D gene is possibly TRBD1 (5 bases). The CDR3 totals 15 residues. Germline V CDR1 and CDR2: MDHEN, SYDVKM. The ends were cut back, 6 bases at V and 1 base at J, with 12 bases in the middle. The CDR3 here is CASRTLQGTNEKLFF. Here the CDR3 DNA reads TGTGCCAGCAGAACCCTCCAGGGAACTAATGAAAAACTGTTTTTT.

The chain uses TRBV6-5 and TRBJ2-5; either TRBD1 or TRBD2 may supply D (5 bases each). The V end lost 6 bases, the J end lost 3 bases, and 14 bases lay between the germline ends. CDR3 length equals 14 residues. The germline V gene has CDR1 MNHEY and CDR2 SVGAGI. In DNA form, the CDR3 reads TGTGCCAGCAGACGACGGCTGGGGGAAGAGACCCAGTACTTC. It codes for CASRRRLGEETQYF.

The V call is TRBV27, the J call TRBJ1-2; 10 nucleotides align to TRBD1. CDR3 length equals 16 residues. CDR1 is MNHEY and CDR2 is SMNVEV in the germline V gene (reference sequence). Unmatched junction bases numbered 12, after V lost 5 bases and J lost 6 bases. The CDR3 here is CASSILGQGVRNGYTF. DNA of the CDR3: TGTGCCAGCAGTATTTTAGGACAGGGGGTTCGGAATGGCTACACCTTC.

This sequence joins TRBV27 and TRBJ1-1; D gene uncertain. Trimming removed 1 base at V and 0 bases at J, with 9 bases between. The CDR3 is 15 residues long. CDR1 is MNHEY and CDR2 is SMNVEV in the germline V gene (reference sequence). CDR3 protein: CASSLYRALNTEAFF. The CDR3 DNA reads TGTGCCAGCAGTTTATATCGGGCTTTGAACACTGAAGCTTTCTTT.

The chain recombines TRBV28 with TRBJ1-1; D not resolved. Germline V CDR1 and CDR2: MDHEN, SYDVKM. CDR3 size: 15 residues. V dropped 1 base and J dropped 10 bases, with 19 bases sitting between them. The CDR3 loop is CASSLSIQSTRGAFF. The CDR3 DNA follows: TGTGCCAGCAGTTTATCTATACAGTCAACGCGGGGAGCTTTCTTT.

The gene calls are TRBV19 and TRBJ2-1, with 9 bases aligning to TRBD1. This CDR3 has 15 amino acids. The germline gives CDR1 LNHDA, CDR2 SQIVND (reference sequence). Germline trimming cut 3 bases from V and 7 bases from J; bases unmatched to any gene: 7. Written as DNA, the CDR3 is TGTGCCAGTAGTATGACTGGACAGGGGAGGAATGAGCAGTTCTTC. The encoded protein is CASSMTGQGRNEQFF. The whole variable domain, filled in from reference TRBV19 and TRBJ2-1, reads DGGITQSPKYLFRKEGQNVTLSCEQNLNHDAMYWYRQDPGQGLRLIYYSQIVNDFQKGDIAEGYSVSREKKESFPLTVTSAQKNPTAFYLCASSMTGQGRNEQFFGPGTRLTVL.

A few counts support this clone. The chain employs TRBV28 and TRBJ1-4, with D unresolved. The CDR3 contains 14 residues. Germline-derived CDR1 and CDR2 are MDHEN and SYDVKM. V was pared by 6 bases and J by 8 bases, with 16 bases between. The CDR3 DNA sequence: TGTGCCAGCAGCTTCGCGGAAGGAACAGAAAAACTGTTTTTT. Translating it yields CASSFAEGTEKLFF.